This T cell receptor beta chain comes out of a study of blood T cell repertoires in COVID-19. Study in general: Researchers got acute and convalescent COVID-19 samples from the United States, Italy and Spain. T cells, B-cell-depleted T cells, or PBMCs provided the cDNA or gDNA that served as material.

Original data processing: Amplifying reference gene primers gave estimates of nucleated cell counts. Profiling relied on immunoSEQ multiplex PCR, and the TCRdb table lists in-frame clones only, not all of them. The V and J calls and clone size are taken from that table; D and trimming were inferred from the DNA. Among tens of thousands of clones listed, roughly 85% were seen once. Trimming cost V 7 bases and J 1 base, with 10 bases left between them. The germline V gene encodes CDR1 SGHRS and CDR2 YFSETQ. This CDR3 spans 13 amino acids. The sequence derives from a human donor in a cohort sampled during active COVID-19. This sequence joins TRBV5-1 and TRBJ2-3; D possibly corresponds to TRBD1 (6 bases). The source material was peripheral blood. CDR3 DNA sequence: TGCGCCAGCTGGGGGCCCGGCACAGATACGCAGTATTTT. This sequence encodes CASWGPGTDTQYF.